The clone carrying this T cell receptor (beta chain) was seen repeatedly, ten times or more. This entry belongs to a study of blood T cells in healthy people across ages. The CDR3 consists of 18 residues. In germline, CDR1 is DFQATT, CDR2 SNEGSKA (reference sequence). V was clipped by 1 base and J by 3 bases, with 22 bases between them. Alongside a J-beta primer mix, a sample-barcoded 5' primer served in a second PCR lasting roughly 6 to 12 cycles. TCRdb re-called the 5' RACE reads with MiXCR, one entry per CDR3 protein. Among approximately 1.5 million distinct CDR3 sequences listed, 34% were seen once.

The sequenced sample was blood. The V call is TRBV20-1, the J call TRBJ2-4; tentative D call: TRBD2 (6 bases). The sequence derives from a woman younger than 45 in good health. The CDR3 DNA sequence: TGCAGTGCTAGAGGAGGGTTATCGGGGGAAGTAGGCAAAAACATTCAGTACTTC. This codes for CSARGGLSGEVGKNIQYF.